This T cell receptor beta chain was sequenced in a study of shared T cell receptors in the human thymus. This CDR3 spans 20 amino acids. V trimming: 4 bases; J trimming: 0 bases; junction bases outside the gene matches: 15. The germline V gene encodes CDR1 MGHRA and CDR2 YSYEKL. Method: immunoSEQ multiplex PCR; TCRdb's copy keeps in-frame clones and lacks some. Of some 720,000 clones in the sample, 88% are singletons; the top ten hold 0.01%. The table lists this clone with a count of one. A further study also used this sample, focusing on human thymus T cells. That publication notes: Thymic as well as blood repertoires seemed to favor certain V and J genes unevenly.

The TCR sequence derives from a boy younger than two with a congenital heart defect. The V gene is TRBV4-1, the J gene TRBJ2-6; 7 bases line up with TRBD1. The sample taken for sequencing was thymocytes. The CDR3 here is CASSPTPRDRTHSGANVLTF. CDR3 DNA: TGCGCCAGCAGCCCAACACCTCGGGACAGAACTCACTCTGGGGCCAACGTCCTGACTTTC.